This is a list of T cell receptor beta chains from one sample in a study of cytomegalovirus exposure and HLA in healthy donors. Clones were sequenced by immunoSEQ multiplex PCR, and TCRdb holds only the in-frame ones, with some missing. Among approximately 140,000 clones, approximately 79% were seen once, and the ten largest hold around 6.5%. The sequenced sample was PBMCs. These receptors were taken from a man aged 45-65 years in good health and CMV-seropositive. The CDR3 runs from the conserved cysteine through the conserved F or W. Fields, in order: V gene, D gene, clone size, J gene, CDR3 protein, CDR3 DNA. A D gene is named only where the DNA matches it firmly. Part of the rows lack a size; the others show once, few, many or a class for expanded clones.

v_gene: TRBV5-5; d_gene: NA; abundance: few; j_gene: TRBJ2-1; CDR3aa: CASSLWSASYNEQFF; CDR3nt: TGTGCCAGCAGCTTGTGGAGCGCCTCCTACAATGAGCAGTTCTTC
v_gene: TRBV6-5; d_gene: NA; abundance: NA; j_gene: TRBJ2-2; CDR3aa: CATRGTGELFF; CDR3nt: TGTGCCACCCGGGGAACCGGGGAGCTGTTTTTT
v_gene: TRBV6-6; d_gene: TRBD1; abundance: NA; j_gene: TRBJ2-7; CDR3aa: CASTYRGLNEQYF; CDR3nt: TGTGCCAGCACCTACAGGGGGCTAAACGAGCAGTACTTC
v_gene: TRBV7-9; d_gene: TRBD1; abundance: NA; j_gene: TRBJ2-7; CDR3aa: CASSPGTDSYEQYF; CDR3nt: TGCGCCAGCAGCCCCGGGACAGACTCCTACGAGCAGTACTTC
v_gene: TRBV14; d_gene: TRBD1; abundance: NA; j_gene: TRBJ1-2; CDR3aa: CASSAGTGLHGYTF; CDR3nt: TGTGCCAGCAGCGCTGGGACAGGGCTTCATGGCTACACCTTC
v_gene: TRBV11-3; d_gene: TRBD2; abundance: NA; j_gene: TRBJ2-1; CDR3aa: CASSLLTSEQFF; CDR3nt: TGTGCCAGCAGCTTACTGACTAGCGAGCAGTTCTTC
v_gene: TRBV7-8; d_gene: TRBD2; abundance: NA; j_gene: TRBJ2-7; CDR3aa: CASSPPLREALYEQYF; CDR3nt: TGTGCCAGCAGCCCCCCTTTGCGGGAGGCTCTCTACGAGCAGTACTTC
v_gene: TRBV27; d_gene: TRBD1; abundance: few; j_gene: TRBJ2-3; CDR3aa: CASTRKTNRGVIPTDTQYF; CDR3nt: TGTGCCAGCACTAGAAAAACCAACAGGGGAGTTATACCCACAGATACGCAGTATTTT
v_gene: TRBV7-8; d_gene: NA; abundance: NA; j_gene: TRBJ2-7; CDR3aa: CASSKKDTAYEQYF; CDR3nt: TGTGCCAGCAGCAAAAAGGACACAGCCTACGAGCAGTACTTC
v_gene: TRBV10-2; d_gene: TRBD1; abundance: NA; j_gene: TRBJ2-3; CDR3aa: CASSATGARTDTQYF; CDR3nt: TGCGCCAGCAGTGCTACAGGGGCCCGCACAGATACGCAGTATTTT
v_gene: TRBV5-1; d_gene: NA; abundance: few; j_gene: TRBJ2-3; CDR3aa: CASSFDKSSTDTQYF; CDR3nt: TGCGCCAGCAGCTTCGACAAGTCTAGCACAGATACGCAGTATTTT
v_gene: TRBV7-9; d_gene: NA; abundance: NA; j_gene: TRBJ1-1; CDR3aa: CSSSPLRAFF; CDR3nt: TGTTCCAGCAGCCCCTTGAGGGCTTTCTTT
v_gene: TRBV7-9; d_gene: TRBD2; abundance: NA; j_gene: TRBJ2-1; CDR3aa: CASSLALTSGYNEQFF; CDR3nt: TGTGCCAGCAGCTTAGCGCTGACTAGCGGTTACAATGAGCAGTTCTTC
v_gene: TRBV30; d_gene: TRBD1; abundance: once; j_gene: TRBJ1-4; CDR3aa: CAWSVRLTTGTGATNEKLFF; CDR3nt: TGTGCCTGGAGCGTCAGACTGACCACCGGGACAGGCGCAACTAATGAAAAACTGTTTTTT
v_gene: TRBV5-1; d_gene: NA; abundance: few; j_gene: TRBJ2-3; CDR3aa: CASSLGQSTDTQYF; CDR3nt: TGCGCCAGCAGCTTGGGGCAGTCAACAGATACGCAGTATTTT
v_gene: TRBV5-1; d_gene: NA; abundance: NA; j_gene: TRBJ2-1; CDR3aa: CASSLAGPDNEQFF; CDR3nt: TGCGCCAGCAGCTTGGCTGGGCCGGACAATGAGCAGTTCTTC
v_gene: TRBV10-3; d_gene: TRBD1; abundance: NA; j_gene: TRBJ1-2; CDR3aa: CAISDETGVDGYTF; CDR3nt: TGTGCCATCAGTGACGAGACAGGGGTAGATGGCTACACCTTC
v_gene: TRBV7-9; d_gene: TRBD2; abundance: once; j_gene: TRBJ2-7; CDR3aa: CASSLIVAGGPEQYF; CDR3nt: TGTGCCAGCAGCTTAATTGTAGCGGGAGGGCCCGAGCAGTACTTC
v_gene: TRBV6-6; d_gene: NA; abundance: NA; j_gene: TRBJ2-5; CDR3aa: CASNIPELEAETQYF; CDR3nt: TGTGCCAGCAACATACCGGAACTAGAGGCCGAGACCCAGTACTTC
v_gene: TRBV5-4; d_gene: TRBD1; abundance: NA; j_gene: TRBJ2-5; CDR3aa: CASSPGTGGMGETQYF; CDR3nt: TGTGCCAGCAGCCCAGGGACAGGGGGCATGGGAGAGACCCAGTACTTC
v_gene: TRBV29-1; d_gene: NA; abundance: NA; j_gene: TRBJ2-2; CDR3aa: CSARPSRGGTGELFF; CDR3nt: TGCAGCGCCCGACCATCAAGGGGTGGCACCGGGGAGCTGTTTTTT
v_gene: TRBV5-1; d_gene: NA; abundance: NA; j_gene: TRBJ2-7; CDR3aa: CASSLVSSGWYF; CDR3nt: TGCGCCAGCAGCTTGGTGTCCAGTGGTTGGTACTTC
v_gene: TRBV5-1; d_gene: TRBD1; abundance: NA; j_gene: TRBJ2-2; CDR3aa: CASSPGTGNTGELFF; CDR3nt: TGCGCCAGCAGCCCTGGGACAGGGAACACCGGGGAGCTGTTTTTT
v_gene: TRBV28; d_gene: NA; abundance: NA; j_gene: TRBJ1-6; CDR3aa: CASSSHYRDSPLHF; CDR3nt: TGTGCCAGCAGTTCCCACTACAGGGATTCACCCCTCCACTTT
v_gene: TRBV27; d_gene: NA; abundance: NA; j_gene: TRBJ2-3; CDR3aa: CASSLSNRGADTQYF; CDR3nt: TGTGCCAGCAGTTTATCGAACCGGGGAGCAGATACGCAGTATTTT
v_gene: TRBV2; d_gene: NA; abundance: NA; j_gene: TRBJ2-7; CDR3aa: CASSEDATSYEQYF; CDR3nt: TGTGCCAGCAGTGAAGACGCTACCTCCTACGAGCAGTACTTC
v_gene: TRBV5-1; d_gene: NA; abundance: NA; j_gene: TRBJ2-7; CDR3aa: CASSGGGGRAYEQYF; CDR3nt: TGCGCCAGCAGCGGAGGGGGGGGACGGGCCTACGAGCAGTACTTC
v_gene: TRBV7-7; d_gene: TRBD1; abundance: NA; j_gene: TRBJ1-1; CDR3aa: CASSLVAGGDTEAFF; CDR3nt: TGTGCTAGCAGCTTAGTGGCAGGGGGAGACACTGAAGCTTTCTTT
v_gene: TRBV5-1; d_gene: TRBD2; abundance: NA; j_gene: TRBJ2-7; CDR3aa: CASSLEGLAGREQYF; CDR3nt: TGCGCCAGCAGCTTGGAGGGACTAGCGGGAAGGGAGCAGTACTTC